This T cell receptor beta chain was obtained from a study of CD8+ T cells in alopecia areata. Study at large: Treated patients swallowed 5 to 10 mg of oral tofacitinib twice daily.

cDNA prepared by RNA extraction and subsequent reverse transcription served as the template for sequencing. Libraries were prepared by immunoSEQ multiplex PCR; TCRdb keeps only in-frame clonotypes and omits some of them. The sample consists of a few hundred thousand clones, 30% to 40% of them appearing once. There are 12 residues in the CDR3. Trimming pared 6 bases from V and 2 bases from J, leaving 6 bases between. CDR1 and CDR2 (germline): SGHNT, YYREEE (reference sequence). Treatment given: oral pan-JAK inhibitor, 5-10 mg twice daily. Punch biopsies of lesional scalp, plus peripheral blood, were taken from alopecia areata patients. This clone occurred a few times. Its antigen is still unknown. The study, taken as a whole, reports: In patients, TCRs were shared less clearly than in mice, and HLA may possibly be involved. There were also resident alphabeta T cells of normal skin sequenced in scalp samples.

This specimen was CD4+ T cells sorted from blood, taken at week 34, from a patient treated with tofacitinib. The sequence came from a human donor with alopecia areata. The chain couples TRBV5-4 to TRBJ1-3; no definite D call. The DNA of the CDR3 is TGTGCCAGCACAGCGACTGGAAACACCATATATTTT. It yields the protein CASTATGNTIYF.